Below are 2 T cell receptor beta chains sequenced from a single sample in a study of blood T cell repertoires in COVID-19. TCRdb's copy holds only in-frame clones and misses some; the assay was immunoSEQ multiplex PCR. Found here are about 14,000 clones, roughly 89% of them singletons; the top ten hold around 15%. What was sequenced was peripheral blood. All receptors come from a human donor with active COVID-19. The donor label of this sample is uncertain.

J is TRBJ2-1 and V is TRBV7-9; TRBD1 matches 10 bases. CDR1 is SEHNR, CDR2 FQNEAQ, per germline (reference sequence). Germline trimming cut 4 bases from V and 6 bases from J; bases unmatched to any gene: 12. CDR3 length: 17 amino acids. For the CDR3, the DNA is TGTGCCAGCAGCTCTCTTGTCCGGGACAGGGGAGGCAATGAGCAGTTCTTC. Protein product: CASSSLVRDRGGNEQFF.

The rearrangement uses TRBV10-3 and TRBJ2-2, with 10 bases matching TRBD1. The CDR3 covers 16 residues. Germline loops: CDR1 ENHRY, CDR2 SYGVKD. Trimming took 6 bases from V and 5 from J; bases not matched to a gene: 9. The CDR3 bases are TGTGCCATCAGAGAAGACAGGGGGCAATTGACCGGGGAGCTGTTTTTT. It specifies CAIREDRGQLTGELFF.